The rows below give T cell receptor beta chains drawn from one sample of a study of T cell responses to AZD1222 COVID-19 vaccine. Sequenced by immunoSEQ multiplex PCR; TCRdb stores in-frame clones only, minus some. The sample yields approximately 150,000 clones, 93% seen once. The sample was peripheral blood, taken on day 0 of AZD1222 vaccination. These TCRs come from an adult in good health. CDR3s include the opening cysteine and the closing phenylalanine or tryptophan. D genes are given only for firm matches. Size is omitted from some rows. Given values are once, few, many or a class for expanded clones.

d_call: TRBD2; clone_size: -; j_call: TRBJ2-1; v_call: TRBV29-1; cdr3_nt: TGCAGCGTCGCCGTACTAGCGGGAGGGAATGAGCAGTTCTTC; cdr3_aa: CSVAVLAGGNEQFF
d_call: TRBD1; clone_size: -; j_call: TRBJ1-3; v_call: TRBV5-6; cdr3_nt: TGTGCCAGCAGCTTGCGGACAGGGAGTGGAAACACCATATATTTT; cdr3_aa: CASSLRTGSGNTIYF
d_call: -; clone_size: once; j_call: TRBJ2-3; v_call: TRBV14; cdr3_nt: TGTGCCAGCAGACCTCTTGGGGGCAATACGCAGTATTTT; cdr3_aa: CASRPLGGNTQYF
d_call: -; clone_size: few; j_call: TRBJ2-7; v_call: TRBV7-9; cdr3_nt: TGTGCCAGCAGCTTAGGAGCGGCCAAAAGCTACGAGCAGTACTTC; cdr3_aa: CASSLGAAKSYEQYF
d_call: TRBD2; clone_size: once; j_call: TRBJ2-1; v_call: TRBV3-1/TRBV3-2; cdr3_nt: TGTGCCAGCAGCCAAGAAGTCGGGAGGTATAATGAGCAGTTCTTC; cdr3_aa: CASSQEVGRYNEQFF
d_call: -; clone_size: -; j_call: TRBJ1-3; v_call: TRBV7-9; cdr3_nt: TGTGCCAGCAGCCACTCTGGGGGTGGAAACACCATATATTTT; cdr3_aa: CASSHSGGGNTIYF
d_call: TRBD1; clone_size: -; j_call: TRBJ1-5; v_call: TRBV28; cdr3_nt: TGTGCCAGCAGTTTATGGGGGGCTCGGACAGGGCGGCCCCAGCATTTT; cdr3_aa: CASSLWGARTGRPQHF
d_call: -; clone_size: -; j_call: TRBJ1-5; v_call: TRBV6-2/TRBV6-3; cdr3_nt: TGTGCCAGCAGTTACGGGGATTATAGCAATCAGCCCCAGCATTTT; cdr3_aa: CASSYGDYSNQPQHF
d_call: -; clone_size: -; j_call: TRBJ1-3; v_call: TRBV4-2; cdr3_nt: TGTGCCAGCAGCCAAGATGGAGGCCTCCTCTCTGGAAACACCATATATTTT; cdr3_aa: CASSQDGGLLSGNTIYF
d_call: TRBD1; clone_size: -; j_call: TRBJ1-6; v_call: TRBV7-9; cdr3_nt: TGTGCCAGCAGCTTTTCCGGACAGGGAGTACGGTCACCCCTCCACTTT; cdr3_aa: CASSFSGQGVRSPLHF
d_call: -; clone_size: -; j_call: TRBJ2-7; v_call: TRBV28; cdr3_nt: TGTGCCAGCAGTCCCGCCCACTACGAGCAGTACTTC; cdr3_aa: CASSPAHYEQYF
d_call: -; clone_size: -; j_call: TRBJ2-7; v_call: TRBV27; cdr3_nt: TGTGCCAGCAGTTTATCGATTGGCAGGGTCACCTACGAGCAGTACTTC; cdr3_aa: CASSLSIGRVTYEQYF
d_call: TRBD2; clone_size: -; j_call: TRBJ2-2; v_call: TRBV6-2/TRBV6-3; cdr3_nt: TGTGCCAGCAGTTCGGCGGGAGACACCGGGGAGCTGTTTTTT; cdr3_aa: CASSSAGDTGELFF
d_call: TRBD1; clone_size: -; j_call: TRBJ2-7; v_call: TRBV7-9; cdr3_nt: TGTGCCAGCAGCCAAGGACAGGGGACCTACGAGCAGTACTTC; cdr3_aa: CASSQGQGTYEQYF
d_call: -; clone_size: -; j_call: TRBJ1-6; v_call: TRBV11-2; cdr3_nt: TGTGCCAGCAGCTTAGGGGGTTTTGGGGGGCCAGATAATTCACCCCTCCACTTT; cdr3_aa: CASSLGGFGGPDNSPLHF
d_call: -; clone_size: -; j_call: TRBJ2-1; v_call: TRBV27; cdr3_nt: TGTGCCAGCAGTTCCCCGGTGAATGAGCAGTTCTTC; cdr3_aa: CASSSPVNEQFF
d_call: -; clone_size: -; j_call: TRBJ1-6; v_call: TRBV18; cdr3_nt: TGTGCCAGCTCACCACTCGGAGCAAATAATTCACCCCTCCACTTT; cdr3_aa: CASSPLGANNSPLHF
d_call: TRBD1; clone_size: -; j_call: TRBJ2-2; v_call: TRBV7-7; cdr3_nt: TGTGCTAGCAGCCCTCGGGACAGCGGCACCGGGGAGCTGTTTTTT; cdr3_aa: CASSPRDSGTGELFF
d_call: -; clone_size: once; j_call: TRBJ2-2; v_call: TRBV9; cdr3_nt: TGTGCCAGCAGCGTAGGACCCCCGGCCACCGGGGAGCTGTTTTTT; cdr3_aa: CASSVGPPATGELFF
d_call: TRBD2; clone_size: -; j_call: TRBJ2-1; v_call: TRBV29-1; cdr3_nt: TGCAGCGGGAGTGGGGGGGGAAACAATGAGCAGTTCTTC; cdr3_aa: CSGSGGGNNEQFF
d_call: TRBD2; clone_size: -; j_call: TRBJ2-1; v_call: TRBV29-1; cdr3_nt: TGCAGCCTACGCAGACGGCTAGCGGGAGGAGAGCAGTTCTTC; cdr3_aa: CSLRRRLAGGEQFF
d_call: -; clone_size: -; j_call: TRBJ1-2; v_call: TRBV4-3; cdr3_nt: TGCGCCAGCAGCCCTATTAGGGGAGACCCTAACTATGGCTACACCTTC; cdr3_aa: CASSPIRGDPNYGYTF
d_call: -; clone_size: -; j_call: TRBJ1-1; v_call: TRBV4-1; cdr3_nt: TGCGCCAGCAGCCAAGTACCGAGTAACACTGAAGCTTTCTTT; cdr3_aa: CASSQVPSNTEAFF
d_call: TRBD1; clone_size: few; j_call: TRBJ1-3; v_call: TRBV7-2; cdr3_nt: TGTGCCAGCAGCTTCCAACCCGTGGGACAGGGTTTGAACACCATATATTTT; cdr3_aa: CASSFQPVGQGLNTIYF
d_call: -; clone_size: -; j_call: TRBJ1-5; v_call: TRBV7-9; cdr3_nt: TGTGCCAGCAGCCTTAATAGCAATCAGCCCCAGCATTTT; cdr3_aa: CASSLNSNQPQHF
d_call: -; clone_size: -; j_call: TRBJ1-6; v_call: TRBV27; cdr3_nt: TGTGCCAGCAGTGAAGGGGGACCCCTCCACTTT; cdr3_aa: CASSEGGPLHF
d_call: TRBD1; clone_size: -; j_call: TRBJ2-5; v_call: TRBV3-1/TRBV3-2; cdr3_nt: TGTGCCAGCAGCCACGCATCGGGACAGACGTACCAAGAGACCCAGTACTTC; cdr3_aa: CASSHASGQTYQETQYF
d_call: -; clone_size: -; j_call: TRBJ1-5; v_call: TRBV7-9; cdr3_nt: TGTGCCAGCAGCTTGAGGGAAGAACAGCCCCAGCATTTT; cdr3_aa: CASSLREEQPQHF
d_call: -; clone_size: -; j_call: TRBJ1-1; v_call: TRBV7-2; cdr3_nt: TGTGCCAGCAGCTTAAACACTGAAGCTTTCTTT; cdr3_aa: CASSLNTEAFF
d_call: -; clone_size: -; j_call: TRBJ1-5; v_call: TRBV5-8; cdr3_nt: TGTGCCAGCAGCTTGGGTGGGGTCTCAAATCAGCCCCAGCATTTT; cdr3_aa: CASSLGGVSNQPQHF
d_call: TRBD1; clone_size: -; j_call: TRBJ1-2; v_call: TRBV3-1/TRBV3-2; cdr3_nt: TGTGCCAGCAGCCAAGCGAGGGGGCTCCACTATGGCTACACCTTC; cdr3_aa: CASSQARGLHYGYTF
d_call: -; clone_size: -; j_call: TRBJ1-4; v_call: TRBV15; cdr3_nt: TGTGCCACCAGCAGAGATGGAGGGGTAGATGAAAAACTGTTTTTT; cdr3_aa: CATSRDGGVDEKLFF